This T cell receptor beta chain was sequenced during a study of T cell changes during pregnancy in multiple sclerosis. Profiling relied on immunoSEQ multiplex PCR, and the TCRdb table lists in-frame clones only, not all of them. The sample has fewer than 30,000 clones, 88% seen once; the top ten hold more than 7.5%. The receptor was isolated from a female donor with multiple sclerosis, enrolled in a pregnancy study. Source: CD8+ T cells from peripheral blood mononuclear cells, taken in the second trimester of pregnancy.

CDR3 bases: TGTGCCAGCAGTGAATATGGCAGAAATTCACCCCTCCACTTT. The encoded protein is CASSEYGRNSPLHF. V usage is TRBV6-1 and J usage is TRBJ1-6; D gene unclear. This CDR3 is built from 14 residues. From germline, CDR1 is MNHNS and CDR2 SASEGT. V dropped 2 bases and J dropped 7 bases, with 9 bases sitting between them.